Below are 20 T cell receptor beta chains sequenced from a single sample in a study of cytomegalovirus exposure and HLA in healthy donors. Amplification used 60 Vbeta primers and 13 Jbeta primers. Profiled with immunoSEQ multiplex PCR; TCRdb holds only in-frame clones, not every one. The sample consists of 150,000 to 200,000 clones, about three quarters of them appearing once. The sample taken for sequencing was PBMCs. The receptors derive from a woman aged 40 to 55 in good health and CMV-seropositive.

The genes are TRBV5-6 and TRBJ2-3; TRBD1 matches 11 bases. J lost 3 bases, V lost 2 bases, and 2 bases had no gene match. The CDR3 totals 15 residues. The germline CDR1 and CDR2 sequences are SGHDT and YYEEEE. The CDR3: CASSFGQGATDTQYF. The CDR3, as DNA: TGTGCCAGCAGCTTCGGACAGGGGGCAACAGATACGCAGTATTTT.

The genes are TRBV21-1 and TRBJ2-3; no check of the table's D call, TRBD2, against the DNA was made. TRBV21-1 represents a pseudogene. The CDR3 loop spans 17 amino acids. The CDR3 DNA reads TGTGCCAGCAGCAAAGGTCTAGCGGGAGGCTCCACAGATACGCAGTATTTT. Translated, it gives CASSKGLAGGSTDTQYF.

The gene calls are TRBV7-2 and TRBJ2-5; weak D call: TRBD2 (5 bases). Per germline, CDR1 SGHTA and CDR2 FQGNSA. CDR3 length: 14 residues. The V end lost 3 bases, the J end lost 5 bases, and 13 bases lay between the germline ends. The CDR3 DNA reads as TGTGCCAGCAGCTTTAACGAGGGCCGGGAGACCCAGTACTTC. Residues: CASSFNEGRETQYF.

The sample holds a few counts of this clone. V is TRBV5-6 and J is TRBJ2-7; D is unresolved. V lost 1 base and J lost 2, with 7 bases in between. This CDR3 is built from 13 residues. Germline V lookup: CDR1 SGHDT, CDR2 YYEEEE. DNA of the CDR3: TGTGCCAGCAGCTTGTCAGGCACCTACGAGCAGTACTTC. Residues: CASSLSGTYEQYF.

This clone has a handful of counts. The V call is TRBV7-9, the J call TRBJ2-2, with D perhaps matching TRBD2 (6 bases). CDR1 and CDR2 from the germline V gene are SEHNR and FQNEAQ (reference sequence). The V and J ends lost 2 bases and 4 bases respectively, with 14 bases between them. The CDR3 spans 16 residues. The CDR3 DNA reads TGTGCCAGCAGCTTACCGGCTGCGGGAATCACCGGGGAGCTGTTTTTT. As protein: CASSLPAAGITGELFF.

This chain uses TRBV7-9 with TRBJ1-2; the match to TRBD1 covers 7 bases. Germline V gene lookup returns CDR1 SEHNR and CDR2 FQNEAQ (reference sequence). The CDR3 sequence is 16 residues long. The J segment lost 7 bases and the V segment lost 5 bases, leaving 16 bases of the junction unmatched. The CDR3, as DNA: TGTGCCAGCAGCCGTAATGGACAGGTTACTATAAGTGGCTACACCTTC. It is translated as CASSRNGQVTISGYTF.

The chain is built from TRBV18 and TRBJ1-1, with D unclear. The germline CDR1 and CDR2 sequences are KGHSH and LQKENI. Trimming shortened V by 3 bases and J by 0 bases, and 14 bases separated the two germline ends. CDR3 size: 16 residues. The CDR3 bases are TGTGCCAGCTCACCCACCCGGGGAGATCTGAACACTGAAGCTTTCTTT. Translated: CASSPTRGDLNTEAFF.

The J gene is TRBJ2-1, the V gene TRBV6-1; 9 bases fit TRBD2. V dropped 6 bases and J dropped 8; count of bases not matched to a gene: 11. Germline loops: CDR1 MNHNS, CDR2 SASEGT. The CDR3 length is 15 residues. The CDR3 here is CASRVPGLASDEQFF. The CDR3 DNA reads TGTGCCAGCAGAGTACCGGGACTAGCTTCCGATGAGCAGTTCTTC.

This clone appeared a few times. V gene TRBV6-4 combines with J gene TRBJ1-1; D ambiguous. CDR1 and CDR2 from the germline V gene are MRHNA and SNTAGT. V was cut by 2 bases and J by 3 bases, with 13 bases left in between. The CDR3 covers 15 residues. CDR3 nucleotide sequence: TGTGCCAGCAGTGACCAGCGCCGTTGGGACACTGAAGCTTTCTTT. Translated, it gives CASSDQRRWDTEAFF.

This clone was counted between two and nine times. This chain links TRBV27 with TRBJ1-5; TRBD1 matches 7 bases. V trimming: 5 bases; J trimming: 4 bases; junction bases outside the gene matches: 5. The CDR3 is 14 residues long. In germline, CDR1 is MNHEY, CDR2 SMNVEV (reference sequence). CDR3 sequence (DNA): TGTGCCAGCAGTCCTTTGACAGGGAATCAGCCCCAGCATTTT. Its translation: CASSPLTGNQPQHF.

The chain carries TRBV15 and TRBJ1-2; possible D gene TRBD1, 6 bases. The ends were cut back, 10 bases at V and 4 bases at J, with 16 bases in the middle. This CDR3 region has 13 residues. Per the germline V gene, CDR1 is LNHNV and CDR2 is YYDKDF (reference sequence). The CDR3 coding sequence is TGTGCCAGCTCGGACAGTAACCTCTATGGCTACACCTTC. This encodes CASSDSNLYGYTF.

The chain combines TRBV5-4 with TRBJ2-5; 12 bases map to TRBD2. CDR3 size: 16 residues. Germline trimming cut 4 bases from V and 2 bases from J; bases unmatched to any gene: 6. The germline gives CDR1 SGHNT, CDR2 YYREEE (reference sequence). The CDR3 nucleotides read TGTGCCAGCAGCCTACTAGCGGGGGGCCGGCAAGAGACCCAGTACTTC. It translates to CASSLLAGGRQETQYF.

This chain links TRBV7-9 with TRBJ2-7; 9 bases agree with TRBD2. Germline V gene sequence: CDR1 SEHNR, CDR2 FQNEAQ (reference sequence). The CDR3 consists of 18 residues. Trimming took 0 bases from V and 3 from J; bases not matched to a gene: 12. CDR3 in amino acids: CASSLASIAGASYYEQYF. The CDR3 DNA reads TGTGCCAGCAGCTTAGCATCCATAGCGGGGGCCTCTTACTACGAGCAGTACTTC.

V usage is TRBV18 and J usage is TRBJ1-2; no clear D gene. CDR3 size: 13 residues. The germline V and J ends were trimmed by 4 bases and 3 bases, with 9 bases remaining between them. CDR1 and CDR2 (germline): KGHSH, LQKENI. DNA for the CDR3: TGTGCCAGCTCACTCCTCACGGACTATGGCTACACCTTC. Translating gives CASSLLTDYGYTF.

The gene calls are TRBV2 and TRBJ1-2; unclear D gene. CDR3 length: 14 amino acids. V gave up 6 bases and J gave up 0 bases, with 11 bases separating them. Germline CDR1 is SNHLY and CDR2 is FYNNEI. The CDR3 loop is CASRALLANYGYTF. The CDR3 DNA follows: TGTGCCAGCAGGGCCCTTTTGGCTAACTATGGCTACACCTTC.

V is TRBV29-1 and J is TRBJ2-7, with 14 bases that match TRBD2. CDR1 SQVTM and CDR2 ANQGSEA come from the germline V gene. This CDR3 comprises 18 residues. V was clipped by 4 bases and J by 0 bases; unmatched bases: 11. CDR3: CSVVSIGTSGRDSYEQYF. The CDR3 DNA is TGCAGCGTTGTTTCGATCGGGACTAGCGGGAGAGACTCCTACGAGCAGTACTTC.

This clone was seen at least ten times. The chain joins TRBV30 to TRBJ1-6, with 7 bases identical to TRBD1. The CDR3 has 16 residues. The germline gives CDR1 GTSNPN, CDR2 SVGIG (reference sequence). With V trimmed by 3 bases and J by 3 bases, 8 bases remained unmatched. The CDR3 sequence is CAWRPSGTVYNSPLHF. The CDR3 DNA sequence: TGTGCCTGGAGGCCCTCCGGGACAGTCTATAATTCACCCCTCCACTTT. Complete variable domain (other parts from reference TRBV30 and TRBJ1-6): SQTIHQWPATLVQPVGSPLSLECTVEGTSNPNLYWYRQAAGRGLQLLFYSVGIGQISSEVPQNLSASRPQDRQFILSSKKLLLSDSGFYLCAWRPSGTVYNSPLHFGNGTRLTVT.

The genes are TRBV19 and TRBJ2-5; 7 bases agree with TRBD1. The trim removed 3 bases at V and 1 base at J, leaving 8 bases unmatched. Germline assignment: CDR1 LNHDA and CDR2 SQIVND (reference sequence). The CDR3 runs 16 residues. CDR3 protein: CASSMSDRVPQETQYF. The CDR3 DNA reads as TGTGCCAGTAGTATGTCAGACAGGGTCCCCCAAGAGACCCAGTACTTC.

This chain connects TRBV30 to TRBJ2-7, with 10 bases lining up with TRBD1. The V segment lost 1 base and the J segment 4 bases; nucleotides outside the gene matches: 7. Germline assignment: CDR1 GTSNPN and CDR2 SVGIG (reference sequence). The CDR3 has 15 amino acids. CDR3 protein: CAWSGKGQGKYEQYF. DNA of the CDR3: TGTGCCTGGAGTGGGAAGGGACAGGGGAAGTACGAGCAGTACTTC.

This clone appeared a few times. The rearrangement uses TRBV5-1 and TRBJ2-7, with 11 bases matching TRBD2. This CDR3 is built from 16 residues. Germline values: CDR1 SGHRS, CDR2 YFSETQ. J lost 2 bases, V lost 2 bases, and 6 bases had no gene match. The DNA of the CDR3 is TGCGCCAGCAGCTTTACTAGCGGGAGTGGGACCTACGAGCAGTACTTC. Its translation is CASSFTSGSGTYEQYF.